The clone carrying this T cell receptor (beta chain) is classed as medium-sized. Its antigen remains unknown. Naive CD4+ T cells were purified with Tregs depleted by CD25. Amplification of TRBV12-4/TRBJ1-2 clonotypes used adaptor-ligated barcode primers. In TCRdb, the multiplex PCR reads were re-called with MiXCR into one record per CDR3 protein. Among over 900 distinct CDR3 sequences listed, roughly 6% were seen once. Study results and caveats: The TCR gene usage of tumor memory CD4+ T cells clustered together with blood and lymph node memory CD4+ cells and with lymph node naive CD4+ cells.

The CDR3 is 13 residues long. Trimming removed 6 bases from V and 6 bases from J, with 14 bases in between. J is TRBJ1-2 and V is TRBV12-3 or TRBV12-4; tentatively, D is TRBD1 (6 bases). The material sequenced was naive CD4+ T cells sorted from blood. Noted subset: naive CD4+ T cells, CD4+CD45RA+CD25-. This TCR came from a female donor with breast cancer. The CDR3 DNA reads TGTGCCAGCAGGGGCATCAGGGGTAATGGCTACACCTTC. This gives the protein CASRGIRGNGYTF.